This T cell receptor beta chain was sequenced in a study of blood T cell repertoires in COVID-19 (dated by TCRdb to about 2020). About the full investigation: Samples from collaborators originated in the United States, Italy and Spain and spanned both the acute and convalescent phases of COVID-19. The prospective study material was composed of cDNA or gDNA derived from T cells, B-cell-depleted T cells, or PBMCs. Deeply sampled blood TCRbeta repertoires from subjects exposed to, actively infected with, or recovered from COVID-19 were included in the dataset. The repertoires were made available in a free public database intended to serve as a resource for research on the immune response to SARS-CoV-2. Samples were obtained from the ongoing ImmuneRACE study (first 160 participants) and from 1,000 to 1,500 subjects provided by 6 global collaborators. A de-identified subject ID, COVID-19 status, age in years and sex were almost always included in the sample metadata. HLA class I and class II types, where available, came from metadata supplied by the sample provider rather than from assay-based typing. Here is what the overall study found, with its caveats: The amount of clinical and demographic metadata varied by source and participant and was provided uncurated.

The table lists this clone with a count of one. What this receptor recognizes is not known. It has no much larger one-base neighbor in the sample; base qualities were not kept. The collaborating institutions used their own protocols to collect whole blood in K2EDTA tubes. For TCRbeta analysis, collaborators shipped samples in one of three forms: frozen whole blood, isolated PBMCs, or DNA extracted from either of those sample types. TCRbeta CDR3 regions were amplified from genomic DNA by means of the immunoSEQ Assay, a bias-controlled multiplex PCR. The paper's data handling went like this. Within the assay, amplification of reference gene primers was used to estimate how many nucleated cells each sample contained. To quantify the absolute abundance of each unique TCRbeta CDR3 rearrangement, sequence reads were collapsed and filtered. For each sample, productive Simpson clonality was calculated as the square root of Simpson's diversity index across productive rearrangements. The immuneACCESS repertoire file appears here via TCRdb, limited to in-frame rearrangements. These files lack a portion of the clones; in checked studies, under half of the deficit traces to unresolved V genes, and the cause of the others is not known. V and J calls and clone size are given by that table; D and trimming were obtained from the DNA. For this sample there are approximately 350,000 clones; 65% to 85% appear just once. Almost 3% of the sample is taken by the ten largest.

From the cysteine through the phenylalanine, the CDR3 covers 16 amino acids. The retained sequence is limited to the CDR3, 48 bases, with the frame set at the first base. Per the germline V gene, SGHRS is the CDR1 and YFSETQ is the CDR2. V lost 6 bases and J lost 2 bases, and the count of bases not matched to a germline gene is 6. This sequence was found in a man aged 30 to 45 with active or convalescent COVID-19. The sequencing sample was made of peripheral blood. The chain is made from TRBV5-1 and TRBJ2-2, and TRBD2 matches 11 of the central bases. In nucleotide form, the sequence is TGCGCCAGCACCCCTAGCGGGAGGATTAACACCGGGGAGCTGTTTTTT. The encoded protein is CASTPSGRINTGELFF.